These 5 T cell receptor beta chains share one sample of origin, sequenced in a study of technical replicates of blood from four donors. Data came from immunoSEQ multiplex PCR; TCRdb stores just in-frame clones and leaves some out. The top ten hold under 0.4% of the sample, which has under 100,000 clones, about 96% seen once. Sequencing was done on a sample of T cells isolated from PBMCs. These TCRs come from a human donor in good health.

Only one count was recorded for this clone. The chain couples TRBV13 to TRBJ2-1; D may be TRBD1 (8 bases). The CDR3 has 16 amino acids. Per the germline V gene, CDR1 is PRHDT and CDR2 is FYEKMQ (reference sequence). The V end lost 2 bases, the J end lost 15 bases, and 26 bases lay between the germline ends. The CDR3 is CASSLYPGGGGGDLFF. The CDR3 DNA follows: TGTGCCAGCAGCTTATACCCAGGGGGCGGGGGAGGTGATCTGTTCTTC. The full variable domain, its missing parts supplied by reference TRBV13 and TRBJ2-1, is AAGVIQSPRHLIKEKRETATLKCYPIPRHDTVYWYQQGPGQDPQFLISFYEKMQSDKGSIPDRFSAQQFSDYHSELNMSSLELGDSALYFCASSLYPGGGGGDLFFGPGTRLTVL.

The chain has TRBV7-2 and TRBJ2-1, with 9 bases lining up with TRBD2. V was clipped by 2 bases and J by 8 bases; unmatched bases: 7. The CDR3 length is 15 residues. The germline CDR1 and CDR2 sequences are SGHTA and FQGNSA. The CDR3 region is CASSLRLAGFHEQFF. CDR3 in DNA: TGTGCCAGCAGCTTACGGCTAGCGGGATTCCATGAGCAGTTCTTC.

This clone was picked up one time. The gene calls are TRBV5-4 and TRBJ2-2; D gene uncertain. This CDR3 region has 12 residues. Per germline, CDR1 SGHNT and CDR2 YYREEE (reference sequence). The ends were cut back, 4 bases at V and 5 bases at J, with 6 bases in the middle. The CDR3 bases are TGTGCCAGCAGCCCCAATACCGGGGAGCTGTTTTTT. It translates to CASSPNTGELFF.

The J gene is TRBJ1-5, the V gene TRBV28, with D possibly TRBD1 on 5 matching bases. The germline gives CDR1 MDHEN, CDR2 SYDVKM. This CDR3 contains 13 residues. Deletions cut 3 bases from V and 9 bases from J, with 12 bases between. CDR3 nucleotides: TGTGCCAGCAGTTTCAGGGCAGGGCCGCCCCAGCATTTT. Its protein is CASSFRAGPPQHF.

This clone was observed once. The gene calls are TRBV29-1 and TRBJ2-6; TRBD2 agrees at 8 bases. CDR3 length equals 14 residues. Per the germline V gene, CDR1 is SQVTM and CDR2 is ANQGSEA. The CDR3, as DNA: TGCGGAACGAGCGGGAGCTCTGGGGCCAACGTCCTGACTTTC. It is translated as CGTSGSSGANVLTF.